Described below is a single T cell receptor beta chain sequence and its context. Repertoires were generated with immunoSEQ multiplex PCR, while TCRdb's copy carries only in-frame clones and drops some. The repertoire holds about 130,000 clones, with over 85% as singletons. The CDR3 sequence is 15 residues long. Losses at the gene ends were 2 bases for V and 3 bases for J; bases not matched to a gene: 2. The V gene's germline CDR1 is MNHEY and CDR2 SVGAGI. These data are taken from a study of control samples from healthy donors and cancer patients. This receptor was obtained from a man aged 18 to 29 in good health. Material for sequencing was blood. The chain combines TRBV6-5 with TRBJ2-1; 9 nucleotides agree with TRBD2. CDR3 DNA: TGTGCCAGCAGTTACGGCGGGGGGGGCTACAATGAGCAGTTCTTC. It specifies CASSYGGGGYNEQFF.